Below are 27 T cell receptor beta chains sequenced from a single sample in a study of beta chain features in type 1 diabetes (dated by TCRdb to the late 2010s). The library was obtained by the immunoSEQ multiplex PCR assay. The entire isolated RNA was reverse transcribed using the High Capacity cDNA Reverse Transcription Kit, and thus expressed TCRB transcripts were sequenced. TCRdb re-hosts the immuneACCESS table, in-frame sequences only. Its copies lack some clones; in the studies checked, an unresolved V gene accounts for under half of them, and the cause for the rest is not known. The sample includes hundreds of thousands of clones, with 15% observed a single time. About 0.097% of the sample rests with the top ten. What was sequenced was naive CD4+ T cells from blood. The cell subset or site label, read with the paper, signifies: true naive CD4+ T cells. All receptors come from a man aged 18 to 29 in good health.

This clone has only a few counts. V is TRBV7-9 and J is TRBJ2-7, with a tentative D call TRBD2 (6 bases). The CDR3 is made up of 17 amino acids. Germline V gives CDR1 SEHNR, CDR2 FQNEAQ (reference sequence). Trimming took off 7 bases at V and 0 bases at J, with 22 bases between the two ends. Here the CDR3 reads CASTRVVGTGSSYEQYF. The CDR3 DNA sequence: TGTGCCAGCACCAGGGTTGTCGGGACTGGGAGCTCCTACGAGCAGTACTTC.

This clone was counted only a few times. The J gene is TRBJ1-2, the V gene TRBV5-1, with 7 bases aligning to TRBD1. After removal of 5 bases from V and 4 bases from J, the junction contained 14 bases not matched to a gene. The CDR3 is 16 amino acids. CDR1 and CDR2 from the germline V gene are SGHRS and YFSETQ. The CDR3 spells CASRDRDSSVFYGYTF. CDR3 sequence (DNA): TGCGCCAGCAGGGACCGGGACAGCTCGGTTTTCTATGGCTACACCTTC. The whole variable domain, remainder taken from reference TRBV5-1 and TRBJ1-2, is KAGVTQTPRYLIKTRGQQVTLSCSPISGHRSVSWYQQTPGQGLQFLFEYFSETQRNKGNFPGRFSGRQFSNSRSEMNVSTLELGDSALYLCASRDRDSSVFYGYTFGSGTRLTVV.

The chain combines TRBV29-1 with TRBJ2-3; D might be TRBD1 or TRBD2, each matching 5 bases. This CDR3 region has 12 residues. V gave up 8 bases and J gave up 6 bases, with 15 bases separating them. Germline CDR1 and CDR2: SQVTM and ANQGSEA. CDR3: CSCGPQGDTQYF. CDR3 sequence (DNA): TGCAGCTGCGGGCCCCAGGGCGATACGCAGTATTTT.

This clone turned up a few times. This chain connects TRBV7-2 to TRBJ2-2; 9 nucleotides align to TRBD1. The germline CDR1 and CDR2 sequences are SGHTA and FQGNSA. V was clipped by 1 base and J by 4 bases; unmatched bases: 1. The CDR3 is 15 residues long. Here the CDR3 reads CASSLVTGGTGELFF. The CDR3 DNA sequence: TGTGCCAGCAGCTTAGTGACAGGGGGCACCGGGGAGCTGTTTTTT.

The table lists this clone with a few counts. The rearrangement links TRBV4-3 to TRBJ2-7; unclear D gene. Germline values: CDR1 LGHNA, CDR2 YSLEER. This CDR3 region has 16 residues. The ends were cut back, 1 base at V and 3 bases at J, with 16 bases in the middle. In DNA form, the CDR3 reads TGCGCCAGCAGCCAAGTAACGGCCTCCCCAAACTACGAGCAGTACTTC. Translating gives CASSQVTASPNYEQYF.

As regards this clone: It is unclear where the CDR3 begins or ends on the DNA, so no DNA is shown, and the CDR3 is as TCRdb lists it. The chain couples TRBV5-1 to TRBJ2-7; the DNA was not compared with TRBD1, the D call given in the table. The CDR3 sequence runs 13 residues, both termini included. CDR1 is SGHRS, CDR2 YFSETQ, per germline. The CDR3 protein is CASSVGQGNPPNF.

The rearrangement joins TRBV6-5 to TRBJ1-2; D unclear. V was shortened by 1 base and J by 8 bases, with 14 bases between the two germline ends. Germline V gene sequence: CDR1 MNHEY, CDR2 SVGAGI. The CDR3 runs to 14 residues. The CDR3 DNA reads as TGTGCCAGCAGTTACTACAGAGAAGGATACGGCTACACCTTC. Its translation is CASSYYREGYGYTF.

The CDR3 spells CASSEAGYNEQFF. The CDR3 bases are TGTGCCAGCAGTGAAGCGGGGTACAATGAGCAGTTCTTC. The chain joins TRBV25-1 to TRBJ2-1; D possibly corresponds to TRBD2 (6 bases). Germline V gives CDR1 MGHDK, CDR2 SYGVNS. V shed 2 bases and J shed 4 bases, with 6 bases lying between them. The CDR3 spans 13 residues.

This chain connects TRBV28 to TRBJ2-3; TRBD2 agrees at 16 bases. This CDR3 contains 16 residues. The germline V gene has CDR1 MDHEN and CDR2 SYDVKM. Losses at the gene ends were 6 bases for V and 7 bases for J; bases not matched to a gene: 7. The CDR3 sequence is CASSRGLAGGLNTQYF. DNA of the CDR3: TGTGCCAGCAGCCGGGGACTAGCGGGGGGGTTAAATACGCAGTATTTT.

This sequence joins TRBV4-2 and TRBJ1-2; 7 positions agree with TRBD1. V was clipped by 3 bases and J by 6 bases; unmatched bases: 7. CDR3 size: 14 residues. Germline-derived CDR1 and CDR2 are LGHNA and YNFKEQ. DNA of the CDR3: TGTGCCAGCAGCCACCGACAGGGAACGGATGGCTACACCTTC. This gives the protein CASSHRQGTDGYTF.

V is TRBV18 and J is TRBJ2-6; 11 positions match TRBD2. Germline CDR1 KGHSH, CDR2 LQKENI. V shed 3 bases and J 0 bases; nucleotides not matched to a gene: 4. The CDR3 is made up of 18 amino acids. CDR3 DNA sequence: TGTGCCAGCTCACCCAAGACTAGCGGGACCTCTGGGGCCAACGTCCTGACTTTC. Its protein product is CASSPKTSGTSGANVLTF.

V usage is TRBV9 and J usage is TRBJ2-7, with a possible D match to TRBD2 (6 bases). The germline V gene encodes CDR1 SGDLS and CDR2 YYNGEE. The V end was cut by 4 bases, the J end by 1 base, with 15 bases between. CDR3 size: 15 residues. CDR3 protein: CASSSPGLLSYEQYF. CDR3 sequence (DNA): TGTGCCAGCAGCTCACCGGGACTCTTATCCTACGAGCAGTACTTC.

A few counts support this clone. This rearrangement joins TRBV4-1 to TRBJ2-5, with 7 nucleotides matching TRBD1. Germline CDR1 MGHRA, CDR2 YSYEKL. This CDR3 contains 13 residues. The ends lost 6 bases at V and 4 bases at J; junction bases unmatched: 5. CDR3 region: CASRKTGSETQYF. As DNA, the CDR3 is TGCGCCAGCAGGAAGACAGGGTCAGAGACCCAGTACTTC.

This clone was found a few times. This chain joins TRBV6-5 and TRBJ1-2, with unresolved D. Germline CDR1 is MNHEY and CDR2 is SVGAGI. The CDR3 consists of 13 residues. The V end lost 8 bases, the J end lost 8 bases, and 18 bases lay between the germline ends. The CDR3 DNA reads TGTGCCAGCCATTCACGTCCCGCGGGGGGCTACACCTTC. This translates into CASHSRPAGGYTF.

This clone was seen a handful of times. The rearrangement uses TRBV5-1 and TRBJ1-1; tentatively, D is TRBD1 (5 bases). V was pared by 0 bases and J by 6 bases, with 15 bases between. Per germline, CDR1 SGHRS and CDR2 YFSETQ. The CDR3 runs 15 residues. The CDR3 DNA reads TGCGCCAGCAGCTTGGGCTGGGGCGCGGGACCTGAAGCTTTCTTT. Its protein is CASSLGWGAGPEAFF.

The V gene is TRBV9, the J gene TRBJ2-7; a weak D match, TRBD2 (6 bases). V lost 2 bases to trimming and J lost 2 bases, with 14 bases between them. The CDR3 is 15 residues long. The germline V gene has CDR1 SGDLS and CDR2 YYNGEE. CDR3 DNA sequence: TGTGCCAGCAGCGTGGGACTCTACGAGCCCTACGAGCAGTACTTC. Translation: CASSVGLYEPYEQYF. The full variable domain, its missing parts supplied by reference TRBV9 and TRBJ2-7, is DSGVTQTPKHLITATGQRVTLRCSPRSGDLSVYWYQQSLDQGLQFLIQYYNGEERAKGNILERFSAQQFPDLHSELNLSSLELGDSALYFCASSVGLYEPYEQYFGPGTRLTVT.

This clone was seen a few times. The chain employs TRBV11-1 and TRBJ1-2, with 7 nucleotides matching TRBD1. V lost 5 bases, J lost 0 bases, and 6 bases stayed unmatched. The CDR3 has 15 residues. CDR1 and CDR2 from the germline V gene are SGHAT and FQDESV (reference sequence). The CDR3 reads CASSIRDSANYGYTF. CDR3 nucleotides: TGTGCCAGCAGCATCCGGGACAGTGCTAACTATGGCTACACCTTC.

This chain connects TRBV4-3 to TRBJ2-7; D is possibly TRBD1 (6 bases). In germline, CDR1 is LGHNA, CDR2 YSLEER. Between the trimmed V and J ends, which lost 4 bases and 4 bases, there was a span of 17 bases. The CDR3 covers 15 residues. CDR3 nucleotides: TGCGCCAGCAGCCGCCTACAGGGCACCGGTTACGAGCAGTACTTC. Residues: CASSRLQGTGYEQYF.

A few counts support this clone. The CDR3: CASSLFDMVHEQFF. The CDR3 region has the DNA TGTGCCAGCAGCTTGTTTGACATGGTGCATGAGCAGTTCTTC. The V and J genes are TRBV5-4 and TRBJ2-1, with D uncertain. Deletions cut 1 base from V and 8 bases from J, with 13 bases between. Germline CDR1 SGHNT, CDR2 YYREEE (reference sequence). There are 14 residues in the CDR3.

The chain employs TRBV5-1 and TRBJ2-3, with a tentative D call TRBD2 (5 bases). V was trimmed by 3 bases and J by 4 bases, leaving 15 bases between them. CDR3 length equals 15 residues. Germline V gene sequence: CDR1 SGHRS, CDR2 YFSETQ. The CDR3 sequence: CASSSGRGIPDTQYF. CDR3 nucleotides: TGCGCCAGCAGCTCCGGACGAGGGATTCCAGATACGCAGTATTTT.

Only a few counts were recorded for this clone. The gene calls are TRBV6-5 and TRBJ1-2; unclear D gene. The germline gives CDR1 MNHEY, CDR2 SVGAGI. The V end was cut by 1 base, the J end by 2 bases, with 5 bases between. The CDR3 spans 13 residues. CDR3 region: CASSYYPNYGYTF. The CDR3 DNA sequence: TGTGCCAGCAGTTACTATCCCAACTATGGCTACACCTTC.

This clone was observed a handful of times. The chain has TRBV2 and TRBJ2-1, with D tentatively TRBD2 (5 bases). From germline, CDR1 is SNHLY and CDR2 FYNNEI. This CDR3 region has 15 residues. Trimming took 4 bases from V and 0 from J, leaving 10 bases between them. DNA of the CDR3: TGTGCCAGCAGTGTCGGACTCCGCTCCTACAATGAGCAGTTCTTC. Translating it yields CASSVGLRSYNEQFF.

This clone has a handful of counts. This sequence joins TRBV7-3 and TRBJ2-2; 9 bases are shared with TRBD1. Germline CDR1 is SGHTA and CDR2 is FQGTGA. V dropped 4 bases and J dropped 6; count of bases not matched to a gene: 6. CDR3 length: 15 amino acids. The CDR3 sequence is CASSSQQGAAGELFF. DNA of the CDR3: TGTGCCAGCAGCTCCCAACAGGGGGCCGCCGGGGAGCTGTTTTTT.

This clone has only a few counts. The chain couples TRBV9 to TRBJ2-2; D unresolved. This CDR3 is built from 16 residues. From germline, CDR1 is SGDLS and CDR2 YYNGEE. Trimming took off 4 bases at V and 1 base at J, with 14 bases between the two ends. The DNA of the CDR3 is TGTGCCAGCAGCCCGCAGGTACAGAAGAACACCGGGGAGCTGTTTTTT. It codes for CASSPQVQKNTGELFF.

CDR3 protein: CASSYRGTTYEQYF. The CDR3 nucleotides read TGTGCCAGCAGCTATCGCGGGACTACCTACGAGCAGTACTTC. The chain links TRBV7-8 to TRBJ2-7, with 7 nucleotides matching TRBD2. CDR3 size: 14 residues. Germline lookup yields CDR1 SGHVS and CDR2 FQNEAQ. The trim removed 4 bases at V and 2 bases at J, leaving 5 bases unmatched.

The chain is built from TRBV6-1 and TRBJ2-5, with D uncertain. Trimming left V 6 bases short and J 10 bases short, with 18 bases between. Per germline, CDR1 MNHNS and CDR2 SASEGT. The CDR3 has 13 residues. The CDR3 DNA reads TGTGCCAGCAGGCCGGTTTTGGGTTTGAGCCAGTACTTC. As protein: CASRPVLGLSQYF.

This clone appeared a few times. This chain links TRBV27 with TRBJ2-7; D remains unclear. Between the trimmed V and J ends, which lost 5 bases and 4 bases, there was a span of 15 bases. Germline V lookup: CDR1 MNHEY, CDR2 SMNVEV (reference sequence). This CDR3 region has 14 residues. CDR3 in DNA: TGTGCCAGCAGTCACCCCCCGAGGTATTACGAGCAGTACTTC. Translating gives CASSHPPRYYEQYF.